A selection of T cell receptor beta chains follows, all from one sample in a study of blood T cell repertoires in COVID-19. Method: immunoSEQ multiplex PCR; TCRdb's copy keeps in-frame clones and lacks some. The sample consists of a few hundred thousand clones, roughly 86% of them appearing once. The sample taken for sequencing was peripheral blood. The receptors stem from a human donor in a cohort sampled during active COVID-19. CDR3s include the opening cysteine and the closing phenylalanine or tryptophan. A D gene is named only where the DNA matches it firmly. A row's size may be missing; if present it is once, few, many or a size class.

clone_size: NA
j_call: TRBJ2-7
d_call: TRBD2
v_call: TRBV6-1
cdr3_aa: CASSELGLAGGTYEQYF
cdr3_nt: TGTGCCAGCAGTGAATTAGGCTTAGCGGGAGGAACCTACGAGCAGTACTTC

clone_size: NA
j_call: TRBJ1-3
d_call: TRBD1
v_call: TRBV4-1
cdr3_aa: CASSQPGTGSNTIYF
cdr3_nt: TGCGCCAGCAGCCAACCCGGGACAGGGTCGAACACCATATATTTT

clone_size: NA
j_call: TRBJ2-7
d_call: NA
v_call: TRBV10-3
cdr3_aa: CAISEEGVSYEQYF
cdr3_nt: TGTGCCATCAGTGAGGAGGGCGTATCCTACGAGCAGTACTTC

clone_size: NA
j_call: TRBJ2-1
d_call: TRBD2
v_call: TRBV3-1/TRBV3-2
cdr3_aa: CASSQTSGSHNEQFF
cdr3_nt: TGTGCCAGCAGCCAAACTAGCGGGAGCCACAATGAGCAGTTCTTC

clone_size: once
j_call: TRBJ1-1
d_call: NA
v_call: TRBV9
cdr3_aa: CASSVAVNTEAFF
cdr3_nt: TGTGCCAGCAGCGTAGCGGTCAACACTGAAGCTTTCTTT

clone_size: few
j_call: TRBJ2-1
d_call: NA
v_call: TRBV5-6
cdr3_aa: CASSLGRKNEQFF
cdr3_nt: TGTGCCAGCAGCTTGGGCAGGAAGAATGAGCAGTTCTTC

clone_size: NA
j_call: TRBJ2-2
d_call: TRBD1
v_call: TRBV5-1
cdr3_aa: CASSRGQGRELFF
cdr3_nt: TGCGCCAGCAGCCGTGGACAGGGCAGGGAGCTGTTTTTT

clone_size: NA
j_call: TRBJ2-7
d_call: TRBD1
v_call: TRBV5-1
cdr3_aa: CASSLQGEYEQYF
cdr3_nt: TGCGCCAGCAGCTTACAGGGGGAATACGAGCAGTACTTC

clone_size: few
j_call: TRBJ1-5
d_call: TRBD1
v_call: TRBV29-1
cdr3_aa: CSVGGAGNQPQHF
cdr3_nt: TGCAGCGTAGGGGGCGCGGGCAATCAGCCCCAGCATTTT

clone_size: NA
j_call: TRBJ1-5
d_call: NA
v_call: TRBV28
cdr3_aa: CASSMTGISNQPQHF
cdr3_nt: TGTGCCAGCAGTATGACAGGTATCAGCAATCAGCCCCAGCATTTT

clone_size: once
j_call: TRBJ2-1
d_call: TRBD2
v_call: TRBV28
cdr3_aa: CATESGNIRDALFF
cdr3_nt: TGTGCCACCGAAAGCGGGAATATTCGGGACGCCCTGTTCTTC

clone_size: NA
j_call: TRBJ1-6
d_call: NA
v_call: TRBV12-3/TRBV12-4
cdr3_aa: CASSLSANSPLHF
cdr3_nt: TGTGCCAGCAGTTTAAGCGCTAATTCACCCCTCCACTTT

clone_size: NA
j_call: TRBJ1-1
d_call: NA
v_call: TRBV4-1
cdr3_aa: CASSQDEGANTEAFF
cdr3_nt: TGCGCCAGCAGCCAAGATGAAGGGGCCAACACTGAAGCTTTCTTT

clone_size: NA
j_call: TRBJ1-6
d_call: TRBD1
v_call: TRBV5-6
cdr3_aa: CASSLTGGSSPLHF
cdr3_nt: TGTGCCAGCAGCTTAACAGGGGGCAGCTCACCCCTCCACTTT

clone_size: NA
j_call: TRBJ1-1
d_call: NA
v_call: TRBV6-2/TRBV6-3
cdr3_aa: CASSYYRGVNTEAFF
cdr3_nt: TGTGCCAGCAGTTACTATCGGGGGGTGAACACTGAAGCTTTCTTT

clone_size: NA
j_call: TRBJ2-7
d_call: TRBD2
v_call: TRBV28
cdr3_aa: CASSLVGGSYEQYF
cdr3_nt: TGTGCCAGCAGTTTAGTTGGCGGGAGTTACGAGCAGTACTTC

clone_size: NA
j_call: TRBJ2-5
d_call: TRBD2
v_call: TRBV7-8
cdr3_aa: CASSLVTSGYQETQYF
cdr3_nt: TGTGCCAGCAGCTTAGTTACTAGCGGGTACCAAGAGACCCAGTACTTC

clone_size: NA
j_call: TRBJ1-2
d_call: NA
v_call: TRBV30
cdr3_aa: CAWSASQGTDYGYTF
cdr3_nt: TGTGCCTGGAGCGCCTCCCAGGGCACAGACTATGGCTACACCTTC

clone_size: NA
j_call: TRBJ2-5
d_call: NA
v_call: TRBV5-6
cdr3_aa: CASSFGASVIVWETQYF
cdr3_nt: TGTGCCAGCAGCTTCGGGGCTAGCGTTATAGTTTGGGAGACCCAGTACTTC

clone_size: NA
j_call: TRBJ2-3
d_call: TRBD2
v_call: TRBV27
cdr3_aa: CASRWTSGRSLDTQYF
cdr3_nt: TGTGCCAGCAGGTGGACTAGCGGGAGGTCTTTAGATACGCAGTATTTT

clone_size: once
j_call: TRBJ2-7
d_call: TRBD1
v_call: TRBV29-1
cdr3_aa: CSVVSAGGEQYF
cdr3_nt: TGCAGCGTTGTATCCGCAGGGGGCGAGCAGTACTTC

clone_size: NA
j_call: TRBJ1-4
d_call: TRBD1
v_call: TRBV28
cdr3_aa: CASRPGGEKLFF
cdr3_nt: TGTGCCAGCAGGCCAGGGGGCGAAAAACTGTTTTTT

clone_size: NA
j_call: TRBJ1-2
d_call: NA
v_call: TRBV5-1
cdr3_aa: CASSSLGGVAYYGYTF
cdr3_nt: TGCGCCAGCAGCTCCCTGGGGGGGGTGGCGTACTATGGCTACACCTTC

clone_size: NA
j_call: TRBJ1-2
d_call: NA
v_call: TRBV6-5
cdr3_aa: CASSYNTNANYGYTF
cdr3_nt: TGTGCCAGCAGTTATAACACCAACGCTAACTATGGCTACACCTTC

clone_size: NA
j_call: TRBJ1-2
d_call: NA
v_call: TRBV7-2
cdr3_aa: CASSLAVGAGSGYTF
cdr3_nt: TGTGCCAGCAGCTTAGCGGTGGGGGCAGGGTCGGGCTACACCTTC